One and the same sample provided the 20 T cell receptor beta chains below, sequenced in a study of T-cell memory formation after mild COVID-19. TCRdb re-called the 5' RACE reads with MiXCR, one entry per CDR3 protein. Seen here are around 340,000 distinct CDR3 sequences, under 15% observed once, and the top ten hold over 20%. Material for sequencing was PBMCs or a T cell subset sorted from them (not recorded which). The receptors shown here come from a man between 18 and 35 years old who had mild COVID-19 (a few samples of this study predate the infection). Cell type and time point are not known.

In its sample, this clonotype was seen a few times. The J gene is TRBJ1-6, the V gene TRBV6-5, with unresolved D. There are 13 residues in the CDR3. The germline CDR1 and CDR2 sequences are MNHEY and SVGAGI. V was trimmed by 6 bases and J by 7 bases, leaving 10 bases between them. CDR3 residues: CASRRQANSPLHF. The CDR3 nucleotides are TGTGCCAGCAGACGGCAGGCGAATTCACCCCTCCACTTT.

J is TRBJ2-2 and V is TRBV27, with D maybe TRBD2 (6 bases). Germline CDR1 is MNHEY and CDR2 is SMNVEV (reference sequence). Trimming pared 0 bases from V and 3 bases from J, leaving 11 bases between. The CDR3 extends over 16 amino acids. The CDR3 loop is CASSLSAGLYTGELFF. The CDR3 DNA reads TGTGCCAGCAGTTTATCGGCGGGGTTGTACACCGGGGAGCTGTTTTTT.

This clonotype was seen only a few times. The J gene is TRBJ2-3, the V gene TRBV29-1, with unresolved D. The CDR3 consists of 12 residues. V was trimmed by 5 bases and J by 2 bases, leaving 8 bases between them. Germline V gives CDR1 SQVTM, CDR2 ANQGSEA. The CDR3 spells CSVRWDTDTQYF. The CDR3 bases are TGCAGCGTTAGGTGGGACACAGATACGCAGTATTTT.

There are many counts of this clonotype. The genes are TRBV4-2 and TRBJ2-7; 7 positions agree with TRBD2. CDR3 length: 15 amino acids. The J segment lost 2 bases and the V segment lost 4 bases, leaving 8 bases of the junction unmatched. Germline CDR1 is LGHNA and CDR2 is YNFKEQ. The CDR3 nucleotides are TGTGCCAGCAGCCCAGAGCGGGGCACCACCTACGAGCAGTACTTC. It is translated as CASSPERGTTYEQYF.

The chain recombines TRBV6-6 with TRBJ2-2; 13 bases are a match to TRBD2. With V trimmed by 5 bases and J by 4 bases, 10 bases remained unmatched. The CDR3 is 18 amino acids. Germline V gene data show CDR1 as MNHNY and CDR2 as SVGAGI (reference sequence). CDR3: CASSGLTSGGSTTGELFF. The CDR3 DNA reads as TGTGCCAGCAGTGGCTTGACTAGCGGGGGGTCAACCACCGGGGAGCTGTTTTTT.

J is TRBJ2-7 and V is TRBV6-2 or TRBV6-3; 7 bases map to TRBD1. Germline lookup yields CDR1 MNHEY and CDR2 SVGEGT. The CDR3 sequence is 14 residues long. Unmatched junction bases numbered 10, after V lost 6 bases and J lost 5 bases. The CDR3 bases are TGTGCCAGCAGCCTACGACAGGGTTGGGACGAGCAGTACGTC. This codes for CASSLRQGWDEQYV.

V and J are TRBV7-9 and TRBJ2-5; 9 bases line up with TRBD1. Germline assignment: CDR1 SEHNR and CDR2 FQNEAQ (reference sequence). V was clipped by 2 bases and J by 4 bases; unmatched bases: 11. The CDR3 length is 17 residues. CDR3 loop: CASSLPRGDREGETQYF. DNA for the CDR3: TGTGCCAGCAGCTTACCGCGCGGGGACAGGGAGGGAGAGACCCAGTACTTC.

This clonotype has just a few counts. V and J are TRBV11-2 and TRBJ2-1, with a weak D call TRBD2 (7 bases). The length of the CDR3 is 15 residues. V was pared by 5 bases and J by 8 bases, with 19 bases between. Germline values: CDR1 SGHAT, CDR2 FQNNGV. The CDR3 DNA follows: TGTGCCAGCAGCCTAGGGGGGGGCTGGGGCGATGAGCAGTTCTTC. It encodes CASSLGGGWGDEQFF.

The V and J genes are TRBV7-9 and TRBJ2-1, with D unclear. Germline CDR1 and CDR2: SEHNR and FQNEAQ (reference sequence). The V and J ends lost 2 bases and 8 bases respectively, with 16 bases between them. The CDR3 is 15 amino acids. Here the CDR3 reads CASSLMESWLDEQFF. The CDR3 nucleotides are TGTGCCAGCAGCTTAATGGAGAGTTGGTTGGATGAGCAGTTCTTC.

The table lists this clonotype with a few counts. The gene calls are TRBV5-1 and TRBJ2-3; D might be TRBD1 (7 bases). Trimming removed 3 bases at V and 2 bases at J, with 16 bases between. Germline CDR1 SGHRS, CDR2 YFSETQ. The CDR3 sequence is 16 residues long. The CDR3 loop is CASSSGGFASTDTQYF. As DNA, the CDR3 is TGCGCCAGCAGCTCAGGGGGGTTCGCTTCCACAGATACGCAGTATTTT.

This clonotype was observed at least ten times. This chain joins TRBV5-1 and TRBJ2-7; D not certain. Germline CDR1 and CDR2: SGHRS and YFSETQ. The CDR3 length is 15 residues. V lost 0 bases and J lost 4, with 14 bases in between. DNA of the CDR3: TGCGCCAGCAGCTTGGTCCCTGAAATTCGGTACGAGCAGTACTTC. Translated, it gives CASSLVPEIRYEQYF.

This clonotype has more than one count but fewer than ten. The DNA for the CDR3 is TGTGCCAGCACCCCGGGGGGGCTGATAGATGAAAAACTGTTTTTT. This encodes CASTPGGLIDEKLFF. The V gene is TRBV7-9, the J gene TRBJ1-4; maybe TRBD1 (6 bases). Germline loops: CDR1 SEHNR, CDR2 FQNEAQ (reference sequence). There are 15 residues in the CDR3. Trimming shortened V by 7 bases and J by 6 bases, and 18 bases separated the two germline ends. The entire variable domain, with the rest obtained from reference TRBV7-9 and TRBJ1-4, is as follows: DTGVSQNPRHKITKRGQNVTFRCDPISEHNRLYWYRQTLGQGPEFLTYFQNEAQLEKSRLLSDRFSAERPKGSFSTLEIQRTEQGDSAMYLCASTPGGLIDEKLFFGSGTQLSVL.

The chain joins TRBV30 to TRBJ1-2; 7 bases line up with TRBD1. This CDR3 comprises 14 residues. Per germline, CDR1 GTSNPN and CDR2 SVGIG (reference sequence). V lost 1 base and J lost 5; bases outside the gene matches: 7. The chain's CDR3 is CAWSERGLGYGYTF. CDR3 nucleotides: TGTGCCTGGAGTGAGAGGGGGCTGGGGTATGGCTACACCTTC.

The chain links TRBV7-2 to TRBJ2-3, with 7 bases aligning to TRBD2. From germline, CDR1 is SGHTA and CDR2 FQGNSA. The CDR3 has 17 residues. With 5 bases clipped from V and 1 base from J, the junction kept 12 bases outside the gene matches. The CDR3 sequence: CASSRDYPSGGTDTQYF. CDR3 DNA sequence: TGTGCCAGCAGCCGGGACTACCCGAGTGGGGGCACAGATACGCAGTATTTT.

This clonotype has just a few counts. This sequence joins TRBV11-3 and TRBJ2-3, with TRBD2 identical over 8 bases. Germline V gene sequence: CDR1 SGHNT, CDR2 YENEEA. Trimming cost V 5 bases and J 7 bases; bases outside gene matches: 5. The CDR3 loop spans 13 amino acids. CDR3 sequence (DNA): TGTGCCAGCAGCCTCGGGGGGGCTAATACGCAGTATTTT. It yields the protein CASSLGGANTQYF.

The genes are TRBV29-1 and TRBJ1-2; no firm D call. Germline values: CDR1 SQVTM, CDR2 ANQGSEA. This CDR3 is 12 amino acids long. The ends were cut back, 7 bases at V and 1 base at J, with 10 bases in the middle. The CDR3 reads CSAGEVNYGYTF. The CDR3, as DNA: TGCAGCGCCGGGGAGGTTAACTATGGCTACACCTTC.

This clonotype was seen a few times. The chain carries TRBV20-1 and TRBJ2-7; perhaps TRBD2 as D (6 bases). The ends were cut back, 5 bases at V and 0 bases at J, with 11 bases in the middle. CDR1 is DFQATT, CDR2 SNEGSKA, per germline (reference sequence). The CDR3 covers 13 residues. The chain's CDR3 is CSAGRRGSYEQYF. CDR3 nucleotide sequence: TGCAGTGCTGGGCGGAGGGGCTCCTACGAGCAGTACTTC.

This clonotype was seen a few times. The V and J genes are TRBV4-3 and TRBJ1-2, with 11 bases fitting TRBD1. In germline, CDR1 is LGHNA, CDR2 YSLEER. The CDR3 runs 15 residues. V trimming: 5 bases; J trimming: 2 bases; junction bases outside the gene matches: 4. The DNA for the CDR3 is TGCGCCAGCAGCTACGGACAGGGGGCGAACTATGGCTACACCTTC. Its translation: CASSYGQGANYGYTF.

This clonotype was counted only a few times. The chain recombines TRBV20-1 with TRBJ2-5; D is uncertain. The germline gives CDR1 DFQATT, CDR2 SNEGSKA (reference sequence). This CDR3 region has 13 residues. Trimming removed 6 bases at V and 4 bases at J, with 15 bases between. In DNA, the CDR3 is TGCAGTGCCCTGACCCGGACCGGAGAGACCCAGTACTTC. The encoded protein is CSALTRTGETQYF.

This clonotype has at least ten counts. The rearrangement uses TRBV5-1 and TRBJ1-5; D gene uncertain. The CDR3 sequence is 15 residues long. V was clipped by 0 bases and J by 5 bases, with 12 bases between them. CDR1 is SGHRS, CDR2 YFSETQ, per germline. In DNA form, the CDR3 reads TGCGCCAGCAGCTTGGCCTGGCAGTCCCATCAGCCCCAGCATTTT. Its translation: CASSLAWQSHQPQHF.